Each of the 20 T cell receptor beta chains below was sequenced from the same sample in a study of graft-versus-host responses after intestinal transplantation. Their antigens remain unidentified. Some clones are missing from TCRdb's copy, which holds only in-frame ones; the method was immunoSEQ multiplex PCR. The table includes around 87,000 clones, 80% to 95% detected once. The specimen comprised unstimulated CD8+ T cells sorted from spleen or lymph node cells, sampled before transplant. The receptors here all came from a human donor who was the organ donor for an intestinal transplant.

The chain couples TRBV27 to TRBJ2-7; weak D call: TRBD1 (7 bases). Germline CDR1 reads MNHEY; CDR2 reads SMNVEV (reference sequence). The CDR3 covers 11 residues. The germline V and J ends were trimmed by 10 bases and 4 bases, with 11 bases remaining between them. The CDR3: CATRGRYEQYF. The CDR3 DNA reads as TGTGCCACCAGGGGGAGGTACGAGCAGTACTTC.

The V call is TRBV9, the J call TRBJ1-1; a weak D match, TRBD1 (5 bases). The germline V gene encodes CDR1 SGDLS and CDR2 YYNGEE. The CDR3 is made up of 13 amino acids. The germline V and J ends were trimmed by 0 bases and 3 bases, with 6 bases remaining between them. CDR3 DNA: TGTGCCAGCAGCGTAGGGGACTACACTGAAGCTTTCTTT. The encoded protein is CASSVGDYTEAFF.

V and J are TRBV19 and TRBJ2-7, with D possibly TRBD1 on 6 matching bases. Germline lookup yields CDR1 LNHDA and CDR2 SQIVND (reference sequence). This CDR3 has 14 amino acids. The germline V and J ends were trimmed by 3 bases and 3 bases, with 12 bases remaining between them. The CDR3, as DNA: TGTGCCAGTAGTATTCAGGGACAACGCTACGAGCAGTACTTC. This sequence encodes CASSIQGQRYEQYF.

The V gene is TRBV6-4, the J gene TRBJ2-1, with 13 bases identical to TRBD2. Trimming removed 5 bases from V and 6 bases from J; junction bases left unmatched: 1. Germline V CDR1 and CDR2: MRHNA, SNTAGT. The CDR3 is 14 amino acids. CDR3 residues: CASSTSGGANEQFF. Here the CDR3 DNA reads TGTGCCAGCAGTACTAGCGGGGGGGCCAATGAGCAGTTCTTC.

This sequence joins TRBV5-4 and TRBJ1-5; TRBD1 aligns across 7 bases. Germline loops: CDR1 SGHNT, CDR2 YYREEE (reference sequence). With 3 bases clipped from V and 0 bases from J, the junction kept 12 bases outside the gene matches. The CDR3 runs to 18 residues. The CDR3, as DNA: TGTGCCAGCAGCTCCGTTGGGACAGCAGGAAATAGCAATCAGCCCCAGCATTTT. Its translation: CASSSVGTAGNSNQPQHF.

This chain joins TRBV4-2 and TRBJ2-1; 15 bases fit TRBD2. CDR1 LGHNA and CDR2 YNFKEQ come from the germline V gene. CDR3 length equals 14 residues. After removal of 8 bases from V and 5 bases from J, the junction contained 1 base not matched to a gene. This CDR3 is CASRTSGGDNEQFF. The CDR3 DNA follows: TGTGCCAGCCGGACTAGCGGGGGGGACAATGAGCAGTTCTTC.

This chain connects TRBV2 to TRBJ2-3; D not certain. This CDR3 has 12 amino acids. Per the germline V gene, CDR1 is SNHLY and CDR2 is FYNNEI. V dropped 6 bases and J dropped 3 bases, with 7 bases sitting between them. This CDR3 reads CASRWRTDTQYF. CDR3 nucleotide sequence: TGTGCCAGCAGGTGGCGGACAGATACGCAGTATTTT. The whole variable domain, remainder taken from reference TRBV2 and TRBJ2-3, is EPEVTQTPSHQVTQMGQEVILRCVPISNHLYFYWYRQILGQKVEFLVSFYNNEISEKSEIFDDQFSVERPDGSNFTLKIRSTKLEDSAMYFCASRWRTDTQYFGPGTRLTVL.

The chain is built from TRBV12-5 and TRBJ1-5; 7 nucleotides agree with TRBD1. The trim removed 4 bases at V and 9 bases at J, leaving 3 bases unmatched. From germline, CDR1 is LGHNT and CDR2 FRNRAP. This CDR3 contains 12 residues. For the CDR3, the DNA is TGTGCTAGTGGTTCAGGGGGTGGGCCCCAGCATTTT. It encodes CASGSGGGPQHF.

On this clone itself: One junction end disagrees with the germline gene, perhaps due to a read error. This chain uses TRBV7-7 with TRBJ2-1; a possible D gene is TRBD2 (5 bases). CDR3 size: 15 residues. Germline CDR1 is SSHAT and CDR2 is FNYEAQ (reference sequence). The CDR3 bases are TGTGCTAGCAGCCCTGAGACTAACCCCTGGAATGAGCAGTTCTTC. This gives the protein CASSPETNPWNEQFF.

The CDR3 region is CSGLAGGGYTF. DNA for the CDR3: TGCAGCGGCCTGGCAGGGGGTGGCTACACCTTC. The chain is built from TRBV29-1 and TRBJ1-2; 7 bases map to TRBD1. CDR3 length equals 11 residues. Germline CDR1 reads SQVTM; CDR2 reads ANQGSEA. V shed 7 bases, J shed 7 bases, and the junction held 6 bases outside the gene matches.

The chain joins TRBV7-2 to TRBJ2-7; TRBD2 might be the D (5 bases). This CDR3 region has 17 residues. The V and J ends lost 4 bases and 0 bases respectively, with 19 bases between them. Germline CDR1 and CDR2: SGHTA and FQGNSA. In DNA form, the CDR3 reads TGTGCCAGCAGCTCCAGAGAGGGCATAGGTCCCTCCTACGAGCAGTACTTC. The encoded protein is CASSSREGIGPSYEQYF.

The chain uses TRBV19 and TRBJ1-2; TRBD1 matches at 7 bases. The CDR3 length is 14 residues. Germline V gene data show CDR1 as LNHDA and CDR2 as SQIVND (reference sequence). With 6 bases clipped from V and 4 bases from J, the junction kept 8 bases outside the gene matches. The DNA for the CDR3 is TGTGCCAGTAGCCCCACGACAGGGTCCTATGGCTACACCTTC. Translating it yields CASSPTTGSYGYTF.

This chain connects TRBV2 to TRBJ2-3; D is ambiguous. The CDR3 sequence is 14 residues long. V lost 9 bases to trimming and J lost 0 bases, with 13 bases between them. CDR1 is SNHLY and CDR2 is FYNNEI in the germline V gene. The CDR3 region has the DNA TGTGCCAGTCCCTTTGTGTCGAGCACAGATACGCAGTATTTT. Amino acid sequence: CASPFVSSTDTQYF.

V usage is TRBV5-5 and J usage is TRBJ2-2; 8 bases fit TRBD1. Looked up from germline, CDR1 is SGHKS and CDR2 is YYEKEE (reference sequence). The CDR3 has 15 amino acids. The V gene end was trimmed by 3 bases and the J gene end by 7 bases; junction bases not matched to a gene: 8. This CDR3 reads CASSYQGQGNGELFF. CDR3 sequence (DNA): TGTGCCAGCAGCTATCAAGGACAGGGTAACGGGGAGCTGTTTTTT. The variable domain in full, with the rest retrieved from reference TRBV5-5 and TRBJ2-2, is DAGVTQSPTHLIKTRGQQVTLRCSPISGHKSVSWYQQVLGQGPQFIFQYYEKEERGRGNFPDRFSARQFPNYSSELNVNALLLGDSALYLCASSYQGQGNGELFFGEGSRLTVL.

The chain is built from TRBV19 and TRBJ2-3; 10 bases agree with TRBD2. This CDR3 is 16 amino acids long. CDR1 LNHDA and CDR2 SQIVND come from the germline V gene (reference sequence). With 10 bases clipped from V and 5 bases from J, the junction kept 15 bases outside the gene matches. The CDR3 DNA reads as TGTGCCACCAGCAAGGGGGCTAGCGGGGGTAGAGATACGCAGTATTTT. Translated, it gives CATSKGASGGRDTQYF. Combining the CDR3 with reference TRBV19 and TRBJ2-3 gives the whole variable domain DGGITQSPKYLFRKEGQNVTLSCEQNLNHDAMYWYRQDPGQGLRLIYYSQIVNDFQKGDIAEGYSVSREKKESFPLTVTSAQKNPTAFYLCATSKGASGGRDTQYFGPGTRLTVL.

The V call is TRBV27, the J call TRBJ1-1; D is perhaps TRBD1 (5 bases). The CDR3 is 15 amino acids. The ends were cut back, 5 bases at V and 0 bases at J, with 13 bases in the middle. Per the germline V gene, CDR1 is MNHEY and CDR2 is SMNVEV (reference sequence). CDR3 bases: TGTGCCAGCAGTGCCCTCAGGGAAATGAACACTGAAGCTTTCTTT. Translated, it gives CASSALREMNTEAFF.

CDR3 residues: CASSHTAGRDYEQYF. The CDR3 DNA is TGTGCCAGCAGCCACACAGCGGGAAGGGACTACGAGCAGTACTTC. The chain joins TRBV28 to TRBJ2-7; 7 bases map to TRBD2. The CDR3 spans 15 residues. Per germline, CDR1 MDHEN and CDR2 SYDVKM. The V segment lost 6 bases and the J segment 3 bases; nucleotides outside the gene matches: 11.

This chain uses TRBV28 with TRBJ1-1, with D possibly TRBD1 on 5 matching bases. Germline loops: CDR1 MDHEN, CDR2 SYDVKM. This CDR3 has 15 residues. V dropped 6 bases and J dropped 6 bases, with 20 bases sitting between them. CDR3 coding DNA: TGTGCCAGCAGAAGCGAGACTGGGGGGAAGGCTGAAGCTTTCTTT. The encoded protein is CASRSETGGKAEAFF. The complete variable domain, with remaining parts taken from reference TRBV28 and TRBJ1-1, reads DVKVTQSSRYLVKRTGEKVFLECVQDMDHENMFWYRQDPGLGLRLIYFSYDVKMKEKGDIPEGYSVSREKKERFSLILESASTNQTSMYLCASRSETGGKAEAFFGQGTRLTVV.

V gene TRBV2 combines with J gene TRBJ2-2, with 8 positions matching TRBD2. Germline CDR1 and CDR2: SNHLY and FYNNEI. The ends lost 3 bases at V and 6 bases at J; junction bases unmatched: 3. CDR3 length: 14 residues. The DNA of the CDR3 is TGTGCCAGCAGTGAGGGACTAGGCGCCGGGGAGCTGTTTTTT. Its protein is CASSEGLGAGELFF.

CDR3 in amino acids: CASSQEGDYLDTQYF. As DNA, the CDR3 is TGCGCCAGCAGCCAAGAGGGGGACTACCTAGATACGCAGTATTTT. The chain carries TRBV4-1 and TRBJ2-3; 7 bases are a match to TRBD2. Germline V gene sequence: CDR1 MGHRA, CDR2 YSYEKL. The CDR3 covers 15 residues. The V gene end was trimmed by 0 bases and the J gene end by 5 bases; junction bases not matched to a gene: 5.